This T cell receptor (beta chain) was documented in a study of OX40 agonist ivuxolimab in advanced cancers. The protocol was immunoSEQ multiplex PCR, while the TCRdb copy is restricted to in-frame clones and leaves out a portion. The table has some 86,000 clones, more than 90% seen once. The sequences come from CD4+ or CD8+ T cells sorted from blood, collected in a trial of the OX40 agonist ivuxolimab. This TCR came from an adult with an advanced solid tumor such as melanoma, head and neck, liver or kidney cancer.

The CDR3 loop reads CASNPGRGHSSGANVLTF. The CDR3 DNA reads as TGTGCCAGCAATCCGGGCAGGGGGCACAGCTCTGGGGCCAACGTCCTGACTTTC. V is TRBV27 and J is TRBJ2-6, with 8 bases lining up with TRBD1. The V gene end was trimmed by 7 bases and the J gene end by 0 bases; junction bases not matched to a gene: 11. The germline V gene encodes CDR1 MNHEY and CDR2 SMNVEV (reference sequence). The CDR3 is 18 amino acids. Based on the CDR3 plus reference TRBV27 and TRBJ2-6, the full variable domain is EAQVTQNPRYLITVTGKKLTVTCSQNMNHEYMSWYRQDPGLGLRQIYYSMNVEVTDKGDVPEGYKVSRKEKRNFPLILESPSPNQTSLYFCASNPGRGHSSGANVLTFGAGSRLTVL.